This T cell receptor (beta chain) derives from a study of OX40 agonist ivuxolimab in advanced cancers. Study-level background: Patients treated during dose escalation were battling hepatocellular carcinoma, melanoma, renal cell or head and neck cancer. The study, taken as a whole, reports: Compared with others, partial responders at 0.1-3.0 mg/kg displayed clonal expansion among the lowest.

On this clone: Its antigen remains unknown.

The length of the CDR3 is 14 residues. From germline, CDR1 is MDHEN and CDR2 SYDVKM. V gave up 3 bases and J gave up 3 bases, with 11 bases separating them. Sequencing used immunoSEQ multiplex PCR; TCRdb keeps in-frame clones, though not all of them. The sample lists 65,000 to 95,000 clones; approximately 81% were seen once. This receptor was taken from an adult with an advanced solid tumor such as melanoma, head and neck, liver or kidney cancer. The gene calls are TRBV28 and TRBJ1-2, with D unclear. The sequences come from CD4+ or CD8+ T cells sorted from blood, collected in a trial of the OX40 agonist ivuxolimab. CDR3: CASSFPGNYYGYTF. The CDR3 bases are TGTGCCAGCAGTTTCCCCGGGAATTACTATGGCTACACCTTC.